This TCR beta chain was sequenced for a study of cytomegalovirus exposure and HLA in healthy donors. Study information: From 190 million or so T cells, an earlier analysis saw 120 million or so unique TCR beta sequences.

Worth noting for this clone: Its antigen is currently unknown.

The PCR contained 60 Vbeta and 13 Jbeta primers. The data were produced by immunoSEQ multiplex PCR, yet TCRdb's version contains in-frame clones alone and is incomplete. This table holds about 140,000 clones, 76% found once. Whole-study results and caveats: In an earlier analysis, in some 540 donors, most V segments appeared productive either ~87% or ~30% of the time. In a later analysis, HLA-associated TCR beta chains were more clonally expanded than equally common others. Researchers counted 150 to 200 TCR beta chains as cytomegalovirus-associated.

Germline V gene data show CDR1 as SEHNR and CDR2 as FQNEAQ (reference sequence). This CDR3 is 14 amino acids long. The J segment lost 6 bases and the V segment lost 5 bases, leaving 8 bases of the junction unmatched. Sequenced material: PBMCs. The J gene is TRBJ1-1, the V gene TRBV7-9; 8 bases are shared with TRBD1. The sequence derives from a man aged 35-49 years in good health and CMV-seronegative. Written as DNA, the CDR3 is TGTGCCAGCAGCCTGTTGGACAGGGCGTCTGAAGCTTTCTTT. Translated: CASSLLDRASEAFF.